This TCR beta chain emerged from a study of beta chain features in type 1 diabetes. Study background: All of the samples together had approximately 100,000,000 sorted cells examined. Study-wide results and limits: All four CD4+ subsets of Type 1 diabetes patients contained TCRB CDR3s that were moderately but significantly shorter.

Averaging approximately 0.11 L, one heparinised blood draw was given by each donor. Expressed TCRB transcripts got sequenced, as all isolated RNA was reverse transcribed. The method was immunoSEQ multiplex PCR; TCRdb's version includes in-frame clones alone and lacks a portion of them. The data show hundreds of thousands of clones, over 11% seen once. The sample holds a few counts of this clone. As yet, its antigen is unknown. The sample comprised naive CD4+ T cells from blood. This TCR derives from a young man with type 1 diabetes.

The CDR3 spells CAWTSQGAQVEKLFF. CDR3 DNA sequence: TGTGCCTGGACCAGTCAGGGGGCCCAAGTTGAAAAACTGTTTTTT. The rearrangement joins TRBV30 to TRBJ1-4; 8 bases map to TRBD1. The germline gives CDR1 GTSNPN, CDR2 SVGIG (reference sequence). The CDR3 sequence is 15 residues long. After removal of 4 bases from V and 7 bases from J, the junction contained 11 bases not matched to a gene.